These T cell receptor beta chains were read from a single sample in a study of control samples from healthy donors and cancer patients. Clones were read by immunoSEQ multiplex PCR, and TCRdb kept only the in-frame ones, dropping some. The repertoire includes more than 45,000 clones, over 90% of them detected once, and about 25% sits in the top ten. Sample: PBMCs. These receptors were collected from a woman aged 45-65 years with head and neck cancer. Each CDR3 is given with its conserved first and last residue. The D gene is left open where the match is weak. Only some rows state a clone size, as once, few, many or a class for expanded clones.

d_gene: TRBD1
v_gene: TRBV4-1
j_gene: TRBJ2-7
abundance: -
CDR3aa: CASSLSGTGEDEQYF
CDR3nt: TGCGCCAGCAGCCTTTCCGGGACAGGGGAAGACGAGCAGTACTTC

d_gene: -
v_gene: TRBV11-2
j_gene: TRBJ2-3
abundance: -
CDR3aa: CASSLAYTDTQYF
CDR3nt: TGTGCCAGCAGCTTAGCCTATACAGATACGCAGTATTTT

d_gene: -
v_gene: TRBV2
j_gene: TRBJ1-2
abundance: once
CDR3aa: CASNLAGGFRDGYTF
CDR3nt: TGTGCCAGCAACCTCGCGGGGGGTTTTAGAGATGGCTACACCTTC

d_gene: -
v_gene: TRBV29-1
j_gene: TRBJ2-7
abundance: -
CDR3aa: CSVDKGGSSYEQYF
CDR3nt: TGCAGCGTTGACAAGGGGGGTAGCTCCTACGAGCAGTACTTC

d_gene: -
v_gene: TRBV5-6
j_gene: TRBJ2-3
abundance: once
CDR3aa: CASSLPGRGVTDTQYF
CDR3nt: TGTGCCAGCAGCCTACCGGGCAGGGGGGTCACAGATACGCAGTATTTT

d_gene: TRBD1
v_gene: TRBV5-1
j_gene: TRBJ2-1
abundance: -
CDR3aa: CASSLGDRGTYNEQFF
CDR3nt: TGCGCCAGCAGCTTGGGAGACAGGGGAACCTACAATGAGCAGTTCTTC

d_gene: -
v_gene: TRBV30
j_gene: TRBJ1-1
abundance: -
CDR3aa: CAWRTPGGTRRDTEAFF
CDR3nt: TGTGCCTGGAGGACTCCCGGCGGGACAAGGAGGGATACTGAAGCTTTCTTT

d_gene: TRBD2
v_gene: TRBV4-3
j_gene: TRBJ2-1
abundance: -
CDR3aa: CASSQATRLAGAEQFF
CDR3nt: TGCGCCAGCAGCCAGGCTACCCGACTAGCGGGAGCTGAGCAGTTCTTC

d_gene: -
v_gene: TRBV3-1/TRBV3-2
j_gene: TRBJ1-4
abundance: -
CDR3aa: CASMGAREKLFF
CDR3nt: TGTGCCAGCATGGGGGCAAGGGAAAAACTGTTTTTT

d_gene: TRBD2
v_gene: TRBV5-1
j_gene: TRBJ2-7
abundance: once
CDR3aa: CASSPGGLADYEQYF
CDR3nt: TGCGCCAGCAGCCCGGGGGGACTAGCGGACTACGAGCAGTACTTC

d_gene: -
v_gene: TRBV6-5
j_gene: TRBJ1-1
abundance: -
CDR3aa: CASSTLRRNTEAFF
CDR3nt: TGTGCCAGCAGTACCCTGCGCCGGAACACTGAAGCTTTCTTT

d_gene: TRBD1
v_gene: TRBV5-1
j_gene: TRBJ1-1
abundance: -
CDR3aa: CASSSTGDTEAFF
CDR3nt: TGCGCCAGCAGTTCGACAGGGGACACTGAAGCTTTCTTT

d_gene: -
v_gene: TRBV3-1/TRBV3-2
j_gene: TRBJ2-5
abundance: -
CDR3aa: CASSPNKETQYF
CDR3nt: TGTGCCAGCAGCCCCAACAAAGAGACCCAGTACTTC

d_gene: -
v_gene: TRBV5-1
j_gene: TRBJ1-3
abundance: -
CDR3aa: CASSPLGTLSSGNTIYF
CDR3nt: TGCGCCAGCAGCCCCCTAGGGACTCTTAGCTCTGGAAACACCATATATTTT

d_gene: TRBD1
v_gene: TRBV27
j_gene: TRBJ1-5
abundance: -
CDR3aa: CASSFGRGSNQPQHF
CDR3nt: TGTGCCAGCAGTTTTGGCAGGGGGAGCAATCAGCCCCAGCATTTT

d_gene: -
v_gene: TRBV28
j_gene: TRBJ1-1
abundance: -
CDR3aa: CASSLWGKNTEAFF
CDR3nt: TGTGCCAGCAGTTTGTGGGGGAAAAACACTGAAGCTTTCTTT

d_gene: -
v_gene: TRBV28
j_gene: TRBJ1-5
abundance: -
CDR3aa: CASSPSEGLGSVDQPQHF
CDR3nt: TGTGCCAGCAGTCCGTCGGAGGGACTCGGAAGTGTCGATCAGCCCCAGCATTTT

d_gene: -
v_gene: TRBV27
j_gene: TRBJ2-5
abundance: -
CDR3aa: CASSLRRQGGETQYF
CDR3nt: TGTGCCAGCAGTTTGCGCCGCCAGGGCGGTGAGACCCAGTACTTC

d_gene: -
v_gene: TRBV2
j_gene: TRBJ2-1
abundance: -
CDR3aa: CASSDISEQFF
CDR3nt: TGTGCCAGCAGTGATATTAGTGAGCAGTTCTTC

d_gene: -
v_gene: TRBV28
j_gene: TRBJ1-6
abundance: -
CDR3aa: CASSLLGRGYNSPLHF
CDR3nt: TGTGCCAGCAGTTTATTGGGGCGGGGATATAATTCACCCCTCCACTTT

d_gene: -
v_gene: TRBV30
j_gene: TRBJ1-1
abundance: -
CDR3aa: CAWSVGSPGAFF
CDR3nt: TGTGCCTGGAGTGTAGGGTCCCCGGGAGCTTTCTTT

d_gene: -
v_gene: TRBV10-3
j_gene: TRBJ1-5
abundance: -
CDR3aa: CAISEAGDQPQHF
CDR3nt: TGTGCCATCAGTGAGGCGGGGGATCAGCCCCAGCATTTT

d_gene: -
v_gene: TRBV6-1
j_gene: TRBJ1-1
abundance: -
CDR3aa: CASSERPVVFF
CDR3nt: TGTGCCAGCAGTGAAAGGCCGGTTGTGTTCTTT

d_gene: -
v_gene: TRBV6-2/TRBV6-3
j_gene: TRBJ2-3
abundance: once
CDR3aa: CASSRRTDTQYF
CDR3nt: TGTGCCAGCAGCAGGAGAACAGATACGCAGTATTTT

d_gene: -
v_gene: TRBV5-1
j_gene: TRBJ2-3
abundance: -
CDR3aa: CASSLAGASTDTQYF
CDR3nt: TGCGCCAGCAGCTTGGCCGGGGCGAGCACAGATACGCAGTATTTT

d_gene: -
v_gene: TRBV14
j_gene: TRBJ1-1
abundance: once
CDR3aa: CASSQELNTEAFF
CDR3nt: TGTGCCAGCAGCCAAGAGCTGAACACTGAAGCTTTCTTT

d_gene: -
v_gene: TRBV5-1
j_gene: TRBJ1-1
abundance: -
CDR3aa: CASSPQGPGNTEAFF
CDR3nt: TGCGCCAGCAGTCCTCAGGGTCCCGGGAACACTGAAGCTTTCTTT

d_gene: -
v_gene: TRBV5-1
j_gene: TRBJ2-5
abundance: -
CDR3aa: CASRGTPQETQYF
CDR3nt: TGCGCCAGCAGGGGGACACCGCAAGAGACCCAGTACTTC

d_gene: -
v_gene: TRBV28
j_gene: TRBJ2-7
abundance: few
CDR3aa: CASGQTGIIYEQYF
CDR3nt: TGTGCCAGCGGGCAAACCGGGATTATCTACGAGCAGTACTTC

d_gene: -
v_gene: TRBV5-4
j_gene: TRBJ2-5
abundance: -
CDR3aa: CASSLGRVTKETQYF
CDR3nt: TGTGCCAGCAGCTTGGGGAGGGTGACTAAAGAGACCCAGTACTTC

d_gene: -
v_gene: TRBV5-4
j_gene: TRBJ2-3
abundance: -
CDR3aa: CASSTGRLADTQYF
CDR3nt: TGTGCCAGCAGCACGGGACGCCTCGCAGATACGCAGTATTTT

d_gene: -
v_gene: TRBV11-3
j_gene: TRBJ1-5
abundance: -
CDR3aa: CASLSGVKGWPQHF
CDR3nt: TGTGCCAGCCTCTCGGGGGTGAAAGGCTGGCCCCAGCATTTT